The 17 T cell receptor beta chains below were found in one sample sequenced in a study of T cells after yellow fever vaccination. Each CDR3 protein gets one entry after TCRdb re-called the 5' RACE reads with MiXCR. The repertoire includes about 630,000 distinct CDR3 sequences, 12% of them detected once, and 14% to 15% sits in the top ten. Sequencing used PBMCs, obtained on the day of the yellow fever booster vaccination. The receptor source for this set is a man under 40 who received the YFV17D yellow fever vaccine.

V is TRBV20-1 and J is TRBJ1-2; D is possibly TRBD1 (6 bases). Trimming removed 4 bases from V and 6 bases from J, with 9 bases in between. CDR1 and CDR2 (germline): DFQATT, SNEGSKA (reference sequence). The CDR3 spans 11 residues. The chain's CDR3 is CSAIQGNGYTF. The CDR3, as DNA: TGCAGTGCTATACAGGGAAATGGCTACACCTTC.

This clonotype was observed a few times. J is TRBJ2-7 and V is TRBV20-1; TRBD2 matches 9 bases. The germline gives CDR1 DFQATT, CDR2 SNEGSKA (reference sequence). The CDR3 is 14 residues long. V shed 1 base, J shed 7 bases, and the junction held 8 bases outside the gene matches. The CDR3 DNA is TGCAGTGCTAGAGTAGCGGGAGAAATTAAAGAGCAGTACTTC. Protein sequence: CSARVAGEIKEQYF.

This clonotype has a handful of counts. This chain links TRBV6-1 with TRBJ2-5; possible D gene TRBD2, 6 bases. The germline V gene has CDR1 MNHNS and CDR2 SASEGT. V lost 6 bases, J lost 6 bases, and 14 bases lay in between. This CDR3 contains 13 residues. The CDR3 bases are TGTGCCAGCAGCGGTTCGGGGAGGAAGACCCAGTACTTC. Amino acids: CASSGSGRKTQYF.

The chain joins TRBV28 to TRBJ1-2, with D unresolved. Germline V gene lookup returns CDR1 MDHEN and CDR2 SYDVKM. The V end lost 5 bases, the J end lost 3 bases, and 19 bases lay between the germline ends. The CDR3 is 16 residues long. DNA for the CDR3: TGTGCCAGCAGTCCACCCGGCCACAGTTCCTACTATGGCTACACCTTC. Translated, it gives CASSPPGHSSYYGYTF.

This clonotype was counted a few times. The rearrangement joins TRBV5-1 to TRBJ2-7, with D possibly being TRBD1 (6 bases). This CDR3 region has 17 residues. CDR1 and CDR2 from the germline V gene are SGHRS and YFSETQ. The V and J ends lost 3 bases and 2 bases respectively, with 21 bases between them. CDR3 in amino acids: CASSSGQILLGAYEQYF. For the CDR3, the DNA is TGCGCCAGCAGCTCCGGACAGATTCTCTTAGGAGCCTACGAGCAGTACTTC.

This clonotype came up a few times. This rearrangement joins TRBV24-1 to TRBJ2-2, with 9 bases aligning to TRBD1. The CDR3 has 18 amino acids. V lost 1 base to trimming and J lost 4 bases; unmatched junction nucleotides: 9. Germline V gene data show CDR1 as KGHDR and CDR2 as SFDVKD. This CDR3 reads CATSDFFAGTGFTGELFF. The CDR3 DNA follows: TGTGCCACCAGTGATTTTTTTGCCGGGACAGGGTTCACCGGGGAGCTGTTTTTT.

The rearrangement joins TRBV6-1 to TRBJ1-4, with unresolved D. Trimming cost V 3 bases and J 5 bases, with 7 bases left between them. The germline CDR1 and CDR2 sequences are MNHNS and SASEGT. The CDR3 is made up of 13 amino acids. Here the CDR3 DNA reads TGTGCCAGCAGTGAGGCGGGAAATGAAAAACTGTTTTTT. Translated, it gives CASSEAGNEKLFF.

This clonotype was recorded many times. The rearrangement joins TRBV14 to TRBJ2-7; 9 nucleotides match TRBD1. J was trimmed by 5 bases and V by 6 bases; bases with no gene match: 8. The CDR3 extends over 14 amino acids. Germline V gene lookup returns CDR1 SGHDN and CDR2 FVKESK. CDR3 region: CASSWQQGADEQYF. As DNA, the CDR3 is TGTGCCAGCAGTTGGCAACAGGGGGCAGACGAGCAGTACTTC.

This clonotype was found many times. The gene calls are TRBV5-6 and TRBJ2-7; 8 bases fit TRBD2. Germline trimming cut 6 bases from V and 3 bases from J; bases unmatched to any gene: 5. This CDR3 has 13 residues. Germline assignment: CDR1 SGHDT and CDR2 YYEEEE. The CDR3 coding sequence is TGTGCCAGCATCCAAGGGACTAGCTACGAGCAGTACTTC. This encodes CASIQGTSYEQYF.

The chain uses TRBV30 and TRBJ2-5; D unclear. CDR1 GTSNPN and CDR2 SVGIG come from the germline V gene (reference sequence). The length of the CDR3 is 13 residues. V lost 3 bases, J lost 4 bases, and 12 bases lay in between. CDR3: CAWSELLRETQYF. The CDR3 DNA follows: TGTGCCTGGAGCGAGCTACTCCGAGAGACCCAGTACTTC.

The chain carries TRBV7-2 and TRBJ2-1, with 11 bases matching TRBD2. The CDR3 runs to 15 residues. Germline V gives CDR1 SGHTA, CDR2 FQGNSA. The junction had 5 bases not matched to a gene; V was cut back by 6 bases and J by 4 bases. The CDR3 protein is CASRPASGGYNEQFF. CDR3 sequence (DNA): TGTGCCAGCAGGCCCGCTAGCGGGGGGTACAATGAGCAGTTCTTC.

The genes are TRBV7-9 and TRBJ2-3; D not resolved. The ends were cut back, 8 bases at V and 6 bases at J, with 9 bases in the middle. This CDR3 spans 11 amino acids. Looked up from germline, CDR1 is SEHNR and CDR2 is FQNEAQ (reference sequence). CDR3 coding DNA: TGTGCCAGCGCGGCGGTGGATACGCAGTATTTT. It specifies CASAAVDTQYF.

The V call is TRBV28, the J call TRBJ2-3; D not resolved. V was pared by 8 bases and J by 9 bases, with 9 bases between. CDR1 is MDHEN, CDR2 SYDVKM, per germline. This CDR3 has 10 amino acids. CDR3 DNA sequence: TGTGCCAGCGGCCGGGCAACGCAGTATTTT. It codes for CASGRATQYF.

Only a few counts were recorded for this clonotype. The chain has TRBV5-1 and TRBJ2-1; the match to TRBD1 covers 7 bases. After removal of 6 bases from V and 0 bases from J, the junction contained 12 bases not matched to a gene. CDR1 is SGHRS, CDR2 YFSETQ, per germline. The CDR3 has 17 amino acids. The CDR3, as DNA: TGCGCCAGCAATCCGACAGGGACACTTAGCTCCTACAATGAGCAGTTCTTC. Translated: CASNPTGTLSSYNEQFF.

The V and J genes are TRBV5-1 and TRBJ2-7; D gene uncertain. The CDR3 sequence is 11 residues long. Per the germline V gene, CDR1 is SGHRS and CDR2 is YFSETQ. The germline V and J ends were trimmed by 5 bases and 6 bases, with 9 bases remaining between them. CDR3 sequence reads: CASREELEQYF. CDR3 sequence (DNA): TGCGCCAGCAGAGAGGAGCTCGAGCAGTACTTC.

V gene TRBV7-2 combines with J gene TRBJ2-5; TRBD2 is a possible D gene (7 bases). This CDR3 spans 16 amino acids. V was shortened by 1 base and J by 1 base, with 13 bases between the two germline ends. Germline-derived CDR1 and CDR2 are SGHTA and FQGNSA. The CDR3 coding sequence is TGTGCCAGCAGCTTAGTAAGGGGGACTACCCAAGAGACCCAGTACTTC. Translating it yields CASSLVRGTTQETQYF. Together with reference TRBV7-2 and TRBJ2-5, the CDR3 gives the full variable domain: GAGVSQSPSNKVTEKGKDVELRCDPISGHTALYWYRQSLGQGLEFLIYFQGNSAPDKSGLPSDRFSAERTGGSVSTLTIQRTQQEDSAVYLCASSLVRGTTQETQYFGPGTRLLVL.

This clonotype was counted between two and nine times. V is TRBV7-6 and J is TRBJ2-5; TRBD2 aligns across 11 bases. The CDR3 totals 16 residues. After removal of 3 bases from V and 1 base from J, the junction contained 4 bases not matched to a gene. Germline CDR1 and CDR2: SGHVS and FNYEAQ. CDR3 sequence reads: CASSLPGTSGQETQYF. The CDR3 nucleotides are TGTGCCAGCAGCTTGCCCGGGACTAGCGGCCAAGAGACCCAGTACTTC.